Sequencing of this T cell receptor beta chain was carried out in a study of T cell responses to AZD1222 COVID-19 vaccine. About this clone: Antigen specificity is unknown.

General study findings and limits: Following two doses of AZD1222, Spike-specific TCR breadth and depth rose.

The table came from immunoSEQ multiplex PCR; TCRdb's copy has only in-frame clones and leaves some out. The data show around 71,000 clones, with 75% to 90% seen just once and around 15% held by the top ten. This TCR came from an adult who received the AZD1222 COVID-19 vaccine. The specimen comprised peripheral blood, sampled 28 days after the second AZD1222 dose.

The CDR3 loop reads CASSVDNLNTEAFF. CDR3 bases: TGTGCCAGCAGCGTAGACAATCTGAACACTGAAGCTTTCTTT. The chain recombines TRBV5-4 with TRBJ1-1; D gene unclear. This CDR3 has 14 residues. V gave up 4 bases and J gave up 0 bases, with 10 bases separating them. Germline V gene lookup returns CDR1 SGHNT and CDR2 YYREEE (reference sequence).